The 2 T cell receptor beta chains presented below share a single source sample, sequenced in a study of blood T cell repertoires in COVID-19. Sequenced by immunoSEQ multiplex PCR; TCRdb stores in-frame clones only, minus some. Among 80,000 to 95,000 clones listed, roughly 85% were seen once. Sequenced: peripheral blood. The receptors originated from a man aged 45-65 years with active or convalescent COVID-19.

This clone was seen a few times. The V call is TRBV27, the J call TRBJ1-2, with 8 bases matching TRBD1. The CDR3 contains 14 residues. Germline CDR1 and CDR2: MNHEY and SMNVEV (reference sequence). J was trimmed by 4 bases and V by 8 bases; bases with no gene match: 9. CDR3 nucleotides: TGTGCCAGCGGACCCAGGGGGCTTGGCTATGGCTACACCTTC. This translates into CASGPRGLGYGYTF.

This clone was picked up one time. V and J are TRBV10-3 and TRBJ2-1, with 13 bases lining up with TRBD2. CDR1 and CDR2 from the germline V gene are ENHRY and SYGVKD. V gave up 3 bases and J gave up 7 bases; unmatched junction bases: 3. This CDR3 region has 15 residues. The CDR3 spells CAISDVTSGRNEQFF. The CDR3 nucleotides read TGTGCCATCAGTGACGTGACTAGCGGGAGGAATGAGCAGTTCTTC.